What follows are 10 T cell receptor beta chains derived from one specimen sequenced in a study of CD8+CD57+ T cells in acquired aplastic anemia. CD8+CD57+ cell expansion, shown by flow cytometry, had occurred in the patients selected for sequencing. CDR3 and TCR beta VDJ profiling relied on a genomic DNA template. One entry per CDR3 protein results from TCRdb running MiXCR on the reads. The table shows around 290,000 distinct CDR3 sequences, with approximately 58% occurring only once. Material: sorted CD4+, CD8+, or CD8+CD57+ T cells (not recorded which) from PBMCs. These receptors originate from a human donor with aplastic anemia.

The chain couples TRBV12-3 or TRBV12-4 to TRBJ2-5; unclear D gene. Trimming stripped 8 bases from V and 3 bases from J, with 7 bases between. This CDR3 has 11 residues. In DNA, the CDR3 is TGTGCCAGCTCGGCAGAAGAGACCCAGTACTTC. As protein: CASSAEETQYF.

The chain combines TRBV7-9 with TRBJ1-2; D remains ambiguous. Trimming took 2 bases from V and 0 from J, leaving 4 bases between them. Looked up from germline, CDR1 is SEHNR and CDR2 is FQNEAQ (reference sequence). CDR3 length: 13 amino acids. As DNA, the CDR3 is TGTGCCAGCAGCTTAAGCACTAACTATGGCTACACCTTC. Translating it yields CASSLSTNYGYTF.

J is TRBJ2-5 and V is TRBV2, with 9 bases matching TRBD1. CDR1 is SNHLY and CDR2 is FYNNEI in the germline V gene. The junction had 5 bases not matched to a gene; V was cut back by 5 bases and J by 4 bases. The CDR3 sequence is 14 residues long. The CDR3: CASSQQGAGETQYF. CDR3 bases: TGTGCCAGCAGTCAACAGGGGGCCGGAGAGACCCAGTACTTC.

The sample holds many counts of this clonotype. The chain uses TRBV15 and TRBJ1-3; TRBD1 is a possible D gene (6 bases). V was cut by 1 base and J by 0 bases, with 16 bases left in between. Per germline, CDR1 LNHNV and CDR2 YYDKDF (reference sequence). This CDR3 has 18 residues. The CDR3 loop is CATSRAQGNVYSGNTIYF. CDR3 nucleotide sequence: TGTGCCACCAGCAGAGCACAGGGTAATGTTTACTCTGGAAACACCATATATTTT.

The chain recombines TRBV12-3 or TRBV12-4 with TRBJ1-1; TRBD1 aligns across 9 bases. The CDR3 spans 13 residues. V shed 6 bases and J 8 bases; nucleotides not matched to a gene: 7. This CDR3 is CASRLTGGPEAFF. The CDR3 region has the DNA TGTGCCAGCAGGCTTACAGGGGGCCCCGAAGCTTTCTTT.

This clonotype was detected ten times or more. The chain combines TRBV6-4 with TRBJ2-4; tentative D call: TRBD1 (5 bases). Germline V gives CDR1 MRHNA, CDR2 SNTAGT. Trimming removed 2 bases from V and 9 bases from J, with 8 bases in between. The CDR3 covers 12 residues. The CDR3 reads CASSDRQGIQYF. In DNA, the CDR3 is TGTGCCAGCAGTGACCGTCAGGGCATTCAGTACTTC.

V and J are TRBV7-2 and TRBJ2-5; D unresolved. The V end was cut by 2 bases, the J end by 5 bases, with 15 bases between. CDR1 and CDR2 (germline): SGHTA, FQGNSA. The CDR3 is 15 amino acids. CDR3 nucleotides: TGTGCCAGCAGCTTACTATCGGCCCCAAGGGAGACCCAGTACTTC. It yields the protein CASSLLSAPRETQYF.

This chain uses TRBV20-1 with TRBJ2-5, with TRBD2 matching 9 bases. J lost 2 bases, V lost 0 bases, and 7 bases had no gene match. There are 16 residues in the CDR3. Germline V CDR1 and CDR2: DFQATT, SNEGSKA (reference sequence). The CDR3 loop is CSARDRLAGEQETQYF. The CDR3 DNA reads TGCAGTGCTAGAGATAGGTTAGCGGGGGAACAAGAGACCCAGTACTTC.

This clonotype has a count of ten or more. The rearrangement joins TRBV29-1 to TRBJ2-1; D remains unclear. The CDR3 is 13 residues long. The germline V gene encodes CDR1 SQVTM and CDR2 ANQGSEA. V was trimmed by 0 bases and J by 6 bases, leaving 9 bases between them. Here the CDR3 reads CSVEDAGVNEQFF. CDR3 DNA sequence: TGCAGCGTTGAAGATGCTGGGGTCAATGAGCAGTTCTTC.

About this clonotype itself: Just one base apart from a much larger clone, this may be a read error. The chain has TRBV6-5 and TRBJ1-3, with unresolved D. The CDR3 sequence is 15 residues long. Germline-derived CDR1 and CDR2 are MNHEY and SVGAGI. V gave up 5 bases and J gave up 0 bases, with 11 bases separating them. CDR3 coding DNA: TGTGCCAGCAGTATTGAATCACGCTCTGGAAACACCATATATTTT. Translating it yields CASSIESRSGNTIYF.